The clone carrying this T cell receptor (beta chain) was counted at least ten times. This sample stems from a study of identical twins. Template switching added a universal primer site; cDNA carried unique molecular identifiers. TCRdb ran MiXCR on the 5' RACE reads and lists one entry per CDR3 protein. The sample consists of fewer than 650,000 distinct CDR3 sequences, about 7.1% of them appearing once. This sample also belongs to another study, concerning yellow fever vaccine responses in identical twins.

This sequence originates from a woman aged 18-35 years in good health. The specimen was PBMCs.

The CDR3 DNA follows: TGTGCCAGCAACCAGGAAAATAATTCACCCCTCCACTTT. Amino acids: CASNQENNSPLHF. The chain joins TRBV12-3 or TRBV12-4 to TRBJ1-6; D remains ambiguous. V was clipped by 7 bases and J by 5 bases, with 9 bases between them. The CDR3 totals 13 residues.